This TCR beta chain was retrieved from a study of T cells in Graves' hyperthyroidism and ophthalmopathy (dated by TCRdb to the late 2010s). Notes on the research overall: Peripheral blood samples were taken at the time of initial diagnosis, prior to any treatment. Prospective prediction of ophthalmopathy was tested in an independent validation cohort of fewer than 20 hyperthyroidism patients and 15 to 17 patients who later progressed to ophthalmopathy. After sampling, hyperthyroidism patients received methimazole starting at 30 mg daily, and ophthalmopathy patients received high-dose intravenous methylprednisolone. TCR V-J signatures able to tell the groups apart were searched for in a discovery cohort of 95 or so patients, of whom roughly 42 had Graves' ophthalmopathy and around 56 had stable Graves' hyperthyroidism. In addition, the study compared T-cell repertoires in thyroid tissue and in blood from six Graves' hyperthyroidism patients. The roughly 100 discovery patients were randomly divided into training and test sets at a 7:3 ratio. The paper reports TCR Vbeta CDR3 sequencing of more than 120 peripheral blood samples: under 45 ophthalmopathy, approximately 74 hyperthyroidism and approximately 17 progressor patients.

The TCR beta CDR3 regions were amplified from RNA transcripts. The TCR CDR3 was subjected to a first round of RT-PCR using the HTBI primer set and the Qiagen OneStep RT-PCR kit. Libraries were constructed in a second round of multiplex PCR, after which size selection and purification were carried out. Sequencing of the libraries was done on an Illumina HiSeq2000 using paired-end 100 bp reads. In the source study's methods: Raw data were processed with SOAPnuke, discarding reads with adapters, uncalled bases, mean Phred below 15, or no exact constant-primer or identifier match. High-quality paired reads were merged using COPE v1.2.5, and each unique nucleotide sequence was defined as a clonotype. MiTCR v1.1 was used to align clonotypes to the IMGT TRBV, TRBD and TRBJ reference segments. The analysis was restricted to V-J combinations with a frequency above 0.0001, which together covered 98% to 99.2% of the repertoires. A TCS score was defined as the ratio between F50 (clonal expansion) and ExV (chaos), using BLOSUM62-based TCRdist between CDR3 peptides within each V-J. Welch's t-statistics and random forest reduced 450 to 600 V-J features to roughly 13, which were used in a naive Bayes classifier (R e1071). TCRdb reprocessing: public reads trimmed at Q25 with fastp, clones called with MiXCR, in-frame beta chains kept. Identical CDR3 protein sequences are pooled into one entry, listed with their most common genes and DNA. These V and J calls derive from TCRdb rather than the authors' analysis. The sample table contains about 640,000 distinct CDR3 sequences; only one count was recorded for around 20% of them. Of the sample, around a third is held by the ten largest clones.

The V and J ends are trimmed by 3 bases and 5 bases, leaving 11 bases between them. The germline V gene yields MGHRA for CDR1 and YSYEKL for CDR2. The CDR3, from cysteine to phenylalanine, totals 13 residues. Only CDR3 DNA remains: 39 bases, in frame from the first base. Moderately to severely active disease, a Clinical Activity Score of at least 3, a NOSPECS grade of at least 4, and a duration under 3 months were present in ophthalmopathy patients. Any patient with an uncontrolled infection, another autoimmune disease, pregnancy or lactation was excluded. Clinical symptoms, serum thyroxine and TRAb, thyroid ultrasound, and orbital computed tomography formed the basis for the diagnoses. PBMCs were separated from under 12 ml of fresh peripheral blood using Ficoll-Paque density gradient centrifugation. Total RNA was extracted with Trizol reagent, and quality was checked on an Agilent 2100 Bioanalyzer.

What the authors observed across the whole study: Most expanded thyroid clonotypes (frequency above 0.001) were also found in blood, which suggests that blood repertoires may mirror thyroid immune responses. In validation, the model predicted progression to ophthalmopathy a median of roughly 6.2 months before onset, with about 64% sensitivity and more than 72% specificity. Sample size was not statistically predetermined, and investigators were not blinded to group allocation. In cross-validation, a model built on a 13 V-J signature told ophthalmopathy apart from stable hyperthyroidism with approximately 90% sensitivity and roughly 81% specificity, and in testing the same model reached 80%/75%.

To note about this clonotype: This receptor's antigen is unknown. Base quality data are lacking; no much larger clone is found one base away.

The chain is encoded by TRBV4-1 joined to TRBJ2-7; perhaps TRBD1 is the D gene, with 6 bases matching. The sequenced sample consisted of blood. The clonotype comes from a man aged 25-45 years with Graves' ophthalmopathy. The CDR3 reads as follows: CASSQVGDNEQYF. The DNA reads as follows: TGCGCCAGCAGCCAGGTTGGGGACAACGAGCAGTACTTC.